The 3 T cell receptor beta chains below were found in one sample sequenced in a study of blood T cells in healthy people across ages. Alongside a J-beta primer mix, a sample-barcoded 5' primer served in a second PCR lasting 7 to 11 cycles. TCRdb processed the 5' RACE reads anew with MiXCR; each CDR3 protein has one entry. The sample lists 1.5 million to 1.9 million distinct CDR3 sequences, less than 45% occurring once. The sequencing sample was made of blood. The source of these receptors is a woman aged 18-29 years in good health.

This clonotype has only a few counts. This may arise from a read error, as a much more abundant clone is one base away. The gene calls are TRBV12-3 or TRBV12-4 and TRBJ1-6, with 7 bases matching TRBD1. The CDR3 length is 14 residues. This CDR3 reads CAGSFNRGSSPLHF. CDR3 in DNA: TGTGCCGGCAGTTTTAACAGGGGAAGTTCACCCCTCCACTTT.

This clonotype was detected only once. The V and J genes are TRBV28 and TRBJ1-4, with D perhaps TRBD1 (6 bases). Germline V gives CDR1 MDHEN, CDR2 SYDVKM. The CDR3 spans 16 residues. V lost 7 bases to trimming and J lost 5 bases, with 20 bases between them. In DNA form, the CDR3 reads TGTGCCAGCAACTCCCCCAGACAGGCGCGAAATGAAAAACTGTTTTTT. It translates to CASNSPRQARNEKLFF.

In nucleotides, the CDR3 is TGCGCCAGCAGCCAAGAGGACAGCCAAGAGACCCAGTACTTC. It encodes CASSQEDSQETQYF. The chain recombines TRBV4-1 with TRBJ2-5; the D gene is possibly TRBD1 (6 bases). The ends were cut back, 0 bases at V and 1 base at J, with 6 bases in the middle. Germline CDR1 is MGHRA and CDR2 is YSYEKL. The CDR3 sequence is 14 residues long.